A selection of T cell receptor beta chains follows, all from one sample in a study of shared clonotypes between healthy human individuals. The assay was immunoSEQ multiplex PCR, and TCRdb's table has in-frame clones only and misses some. This repertoire shows more than 2,000,000 clones, approximately 95% found once; its top ten account for about 0.39%. Specimen: naive CD4+ T cells from PBMCs. The receptor set was obtained from a young man in good health. Some clones in this sample may be carry-over from other donors' samples. CDR3s include the opening cysteine and the closing phenylalanine or tryptophan. The D gene is left open where the match is weak. A clone size is listed for some rows: how often the clone was seen (once, few, many), or a class if it is expanded.

cdr3_aa: CASSTTSGSMPDTQYF
cdr3_nt: TGTGCCAGCAGCACGACTAGCGGGAGTATGCCAGATACGCAGTATTTT
j_call: TRBJ2-3
v_call: TRBV7-9
d_call: TRBD2
clone_size: .

cdr3_aa: CASSEGSGTTTEAFF
cdr3_nt: TGTGCCAGCAGTGAAGGATCCGGGACTACAACTGAAGCTTTCTTT
j_call: TRBJ1-1
v_call: TRBV6-1
d_call: .
clone_size: .

cdr3_aa: CASGAGDVGYEQYF
cdr3_nt: TGTGCCAGCGGGGCAGGGGACGTTGGCTACGAGCAGTACTTC
j_call: TRBJ2-7
v_call: TRBV2
d_call: .
clone_size: .

cdr3_aa: CASSPTFADTQYF
cdr3_nt: TGTGCCAGCAGCCCCACTTTTGCAGATACGCAGTATTTT
j_call: TRBJ2-3
v_call: TRBV11-1
d_call: .
clone_size: .

cdr3_aa: CAIRGTGTGGEQPQHF
cdr3_nt: TGTGCCATCAGAGGGACCGGGACAGGGGGAGAGCAGCCCCAGCATTTT
j_call: TRBJ1-5
v_call: TRBV10-3
d_call: TRBD1
clone_size: once

cdr3_aa: CASSVTGVRQPQHF
cdr3_nt: TGTGCCAGTAGTGTGACAGGGGTGCGGCAGCCCCAGCATTTT
j_call: TRBJ1-5
v_call: TRBV19
d_call: TRBD1
clone_size: .

cdr3_aa: CAVRTEAFF
cdr3_nt: TGTGCCGTACGCACTGAAGCTTTCTTT
j_call: TRBJ1-1
v_call: TRBV11-2
d_call: .
clone_size: .

cdr3_aa: CASSDRTGGYEQYF
cdr3_nt: TGCGCCAGCAGCGACAGGACAGGGGGCTACGAGCAGTACTTC
j_call: TRBJ2-7
v_call: TRBV5-1
d_call: TRBD1
clone_size: .

cdr3_aa: CASSLSGNQRDGYTF
cdr3_nt: TGCGCCAGCAGCTTGAGTGGAAACCAGAGGGATGGCTACACCTTC
j_call: TRBJ1-2
v_call: TRBV5-1
d_call: .
clone_size: .

cdr3_aa: CASTPSTGPYEQYF
cdr3_nt: TGCGCCAGCACCCCATCGACAGGCCCCTACGAGCAGTACTTC
j_call: TRBJ2-7
v_call: TRBV5-1
d_call: .
clone_size: .

cdr3_aa: CASSIAASQGGYGYTF
cdr3_nt: TGTGCCAGTAGTATAGCCGCCTCTCAGGGAGGGTATGGCTACACCTTC
j_call: TRBJ1-2
v_call: TRBV19
d_call: .
clone_size: .

cdr3_aa: CASSPPGGGTDTQYF
cdr3_nt: TGTGCCAGCTCACCACCGGGAGGCGGCACAGATACGCAGTATTTT
j_call: TRBJ2-3
v_call: TRBV18
d_call: .
clone_size: .

cdr3_aa: CASSYGRVDGYTF
cdr3_nt: TGTGCCAGCAGTTACGGCAGGGTTGACGGCTACACCTTC
j_call: TRBJ1-2
v_call: TRBV6-6
d_call: .
clone_size: .

cdr3_aa: CASSTTGTGSGTGELFF
cdr3_nt: TGTGCCAGCAGCACGACCGGGACAGGGAGCGGCACCGGGGAGCTGTTTTTT
j_call: TRBJ2-2
v_call: TRBV9
d_call: TRBD1
clone_size: .

cdr3_aa: CAGRHGTGETQYF
cdr3_nt: TGCGCCGGGCGCCACGGGACTGGTGAGACCCAGTACTTC
j_call: TRBJ2-5
v_call: TRBV5-1
d_call: .
clone_size: .

cdr3_aa: CASTPGGGGIEQYF
cdr3_nt: TGTGCCAGCACCCCGGGAGGGGGGGGTATAGAGCAGTACTTC
j_call: TRBJ2-7
v_call: TRBV7-2
d_call: TRBD2
clone_size: .

cdr3_aa: CASNLRGRVSYEQYF
cdr3_nt: TGTGCCAGCAATCTTCGCGGGCGAGTCTCCTACGAGCAGTACTTC
j_call: TRBJ2-7
v_call: TRBV28
d_call: .
clone_size: .

cdr3_aa: CASTETGGGSNYGYTF
cdr3_nt: TGTGCCAGCACCGAGACAGGGGGCGGCTCTAACTATGGCTACACCTTC
j_call: TRBJ1-2
v_call: TRBV28
d_call: TRBD1
clone_size: .

cdr3_aa: CASRPDRGVVEQFF
cdr3_nt: TGTGCCAGCAGACCGGACAGGGGTGTCGTTGAGCAGTTCTTC
j_call: TRBJ2-1
v_call: TRBV6-5
d_call: TRBD1
clone_size: .

cdr3_aa: CAISESGQGVYEQYF
cdr3_nt: TGTGCCATCAGTGAGTCAGGTCAGGGGGTCTACGAGCAGTACTTC
j_call: TRBJ2-7
v_call: TRBV10-3
d_call: TRBD1
clone_size: .

cdr3_aa: CASSEGNRGYEQYF
cdr3_nt: TGTGCCAGCAGTGAGGGAAACAGGGGGTACGAGCAGTACTTC
j_call: TRBJ2-7
v_call: TRBV6-5
d_call: TRBD1
clone_size: .

cdr3_aa: CAISDSDRRNTEAFF
cdr3_nt: TGTGCCATCAGTGATTCGGACAGGCGGAACACTGAAGCTTTCTTT
j_call: TRBJ1-1
v_call: TRBV10-3
d_call: TRBD1
clone_size: .

cdr3_aa: CASSYSREFAYEQYF
cdr3_nt: TGTGCCAGCAGTTACTCGCGGGAGTTCGCCTACGAGCAGTACTTC
j_call: TRBJ2-7
v_call: TRBV6-6
d_call: TRBD2
clone_size: .

cdr3_aa: CASSVVGIPHEQYF
cdr3_nt: TGTGCCAGCAGCGTAGTCGGGATACCCCACGAGCAGTACTTC
j_call: TRBJ2-7
v_call: TRBV9
d_call: .
clone_size: .

cdr3_aa: CASGTAVGPYNQPQHF
cdr3_nt: TGTGCCAGCGGAACGGCGGTAGGCCCCTACAATCAGCCCCAGCATTTT
j_call: TRBJ1-5
v_call: TRBV2
d_call: .
clone_size: .

cdr3_aa: CASSGQGGLDEQFF
cdr3_nt: TGTGCCAGCAGTGGACAGGGAGGTTTGGATGAGCAGTTCTTC
j_call: TRBJ2-1
v_call: TRBV27
d_call: TRBD1
clone_size: .

cdr3_aa: CASSVGPEAFF
cdr3_nt: TGTGCCAGCAGTGTGGGACCTGAAGCTTTCTTT
j_call: TRBJ1-1
v_call: TRBV2
d_call: .
clone_size: .

cdr3_aa: CASSSPWLGLVPYEQYF
cdr3_nt: TGTGCCAGCAGCTCACCCTGGCTGGGGCTAGTCCCCTACGAGCAGTACTTC
j_call: TRBJ2-7
v_call: TRBV7-3
d_call: .
clone_size: .

cdr3_aa: CASGPSSGLLEEQFF
cdr3_nt: TGCGCCAGCGGCCCTTCCTCCGGGCTCCTGGAAGAGCAGTTCTTC
j_call: TRBJ2-1
v_call: TRBV5-1
d_call: .
clone_size: .

cdr3_aa: CASSSGIHLYEQYF
cdr3_nt: TGTGCCAGCAGTTCCGGGATCCACCTCTACGAGCAGTACTTC
j_call: TRBJ2-7
v_call: TRBV5-6
d_call: .
clone_size: .

cdr3_aa: CASRRDGSYEQYF
cdr3_nt: TGTGCCAGCAGGAGGGACGGCTCCTACGAGCAGTACTTC
j_call: TRBJ2-7
v_call: TRBV11-1
d_call: .
clone_size: .

cdr3_aa: CASSEQGMIGGELFF
cdr3_nt: TGTGCCAGCAGCGAACAGGGGATGATAGGCGGGGAGCTGTTTTTT
j_call: TRBJ2-2
v_call: TRBV9
d_call: TRBD1
clone_size: .

cdr3_aa: CASSRRAGGPSNEQFF
cdr3_nt: TGTGCCAGCTCCAGAAGGGCGGGAGGGCCCTCGAATGAGCAGTTCTTC
j_call: TRBJ2-1
v_call: TRBV28
d_call: TRBD2
clone_size: .

cdr3_aa: CSVEVGEKLFF
cdr3_nt: TGCAGCGTTGAAGTGGGGGAAAAACTGTTTTTT
j_call: TRBJ1-4
v_call: TRBV29-1
d_call: .
clone_size: once

cdr3_aa: CASNRGTDTDTQYF
cdr3_nt: TGTGCCAGCAATAGGGGGACTGACACAGATACGCAGTATTTT
j_call: TRBJ2-3
v_call: TRBV2
d_call: .
clone_size: .

cdr3_aa: CASSLGPDYNEQFF
cdr3_nt: TGCGCCAGCAGCTTAGGTCCGGACTACAATGAGCAGTTCTTC
j_call: TRBJ2-1
v_call: TRBV5-1
d_call: .
clone_size: .

cdr3_aa: CSTGGLDTQYF
cdr3_nt: TGCAGCACAGGGGGGCTAGATACGCAGTATTTT
j_call: TRBJ2-3
v_call: TRBV20-1
d_call: TRBD1
clone_size: .

cdr3_aa: CASSQDTIPGNTIYF
cdr3_nt: TGCGCCAGCAGCCAAGATACCATTCCTGGAAACACCATATATTTT
j_call: TRBJ1-3
v_call: TRBV4-3
d_call: .
clone_size: .

cdr3_aa: CSATPQEGFINEQFF
cdr3_nt: TGCAGCGCCACGCCCCAGGAGGGCTTTATCAATGAGCAGTTCTTC
j_call: TRBJ2-1
v_call: TRBV29-1
d_call: .
clone_size: .

cdr3_aa: CASSEIDRGIHEQYF
cdr3_nt: TGTGCCAGCAGCGAAATCGACAGGGGTATCCACGAGCAGTACTTC
j_call: TRBJ2-7
v_call: TRBV9
d_call: TRBD1
clone_size: .

cdr3_aa: CASSQPNRVQETQYF
cdr3_nt: TGCGCCAGCAGCCAACCCAACAGGGTCCAAGAGACCCAGTACTTC
j_call: TRBJ2-5
v_call: TRBV4-1
d_call: .
clone_size: .

cdr3_aa: CASSPRTTNQETQYF
cdr3_nt: TGTGCCAGCAGCCCCCGGACTACGAATCAAGAGACCCAGTACTTC
j_call: TRBJ2-5
v_call: TRBV9
d_call: .
clone_size: .

cdr3_aa: CASRLGVEEKLFF
cdr3_nt: TGTGCCAGCAGGCTGGGGGTGGAGGAAAAACTGTTTTTT
j_call: TRBJ1-4
v_call: TRBV6-1
d_call: .
clone_size: .

cdr3_aa: CASSFPPGELFF
cdr3_nt: TGTGCCAGCAGTTTCCCACCCGGGGAGCTGTTTTTT
j_call: TRBJ2-2
v_call: TRBV28
d_call: .
clone_size: .

cdr3_aa: CASSFGGTSTDTQYF
cdr3_nt: TGCGCCAGCAGCTTCGGCGGGACTAGCACAGATACGCAGTATTTT
j_call: TRBJ2-3
v_call: TRBV5-1
d_call: .
clone_size: .

cdr3_aa: CASSRQGGEGTQYF
cdr3_nt: TGTGCCAGCAGCAGGCAAGGGGGCGAAGGGACCCAGTACTTC
j_call: TRBJ2-5
v_call: TRBV9
d_call: TRBD1
clone_size: .

cdr3_aa: CASRKTKGLSRAYEQYF
cdr3_nt: TGTGCCAGCAGGAAAACGAAAGGACTCTCCCGAGCTTACGAGCAGTACTTC
j_call: TRBJ2-7
v_call: TRBV2
d_call: .
clone_size: .

cdr3_aa: CASSLLGQASTDTQYF
cdr3_nt: TGTGCCAGCAGTCTCCTAGGACAGGCTAGCACAGATACGCAGTATTTT
j_call: TRBJ2-3
v_call: TRBV28
d_call: TRBD1
clone_size: once

cdr3_aa: CASSVGAKDGYTF
cdr3_nt: TGTGCCAGCAGCGTAGGTGCAAAGGATGGCTACACCTTC
j_call: TRBJ1-2
v_call: TRBV9
d_call: .
clone_size: .

cdr3_aa: CASSDRDLNTGELFF
cdr3_nt: TGTGCCAGCAGTGACAGGGATCTGAACACCGGGGAGCTGTTTTTT
j_call: TRBJ2-2
v_call: TRBV2
d_call: .
clone_size: .

cdr3_aa: CAISEIHNEQFF
cdr3_nt: TGTGCCATCAGTGAGATACACAATGAGCAGTTCTTC
j_call: TRBJ2-1
v_call: TRBV10-3
d_call: .
clone_size: .

cdr3_aa: CASSPQESNEKLFF
cdr3_nt: TGTGCCAGCAGCCCGCAGGAATCTAATGAAAAACTGTTTTTT
j_call: TRBJ1-4
v_call: TRBV5-6
d_call: .
clone_size: .

cdr3_aa: CASRPPNLLLAGGYNEQFF
cdr3_nt: TGTGCCAGCAGGCCACCCAATCTTTTACTAGCGGGGGGTTACAATGAGCAGTTCTTC
j_call: TRBJ2-1
v_call: TRBV2
d_call: TRBD2
clone_size: .

cdr3_aa: CASSDLGSYEQYF
cdr3_nt: TGTGCCAGCTCAGACCTGGGCTCCTACGAGCAGTACTTC
j_call: TRBJ2-7
v_call: TRBV18
d_call: .
clone_size: once

cdr3_aa: CATSRDYQGSGGKLFF
cdr3_nt: TGTGCCACCAGCAGAGATTACCAGGGTTCGGGTGGGAAACTGTTTTTT
j_call: TRBJ1-4
v_call: TRBV15
d_call: .
clone_size: .

cdr3_aa: CASAKGWADTQYF
cdr3_nt: TGTGCCAGCGCGAAAGGGTGGGCAGATACGCAGTATTTT
j_call: TRBJ2-3
v_call: TRBV6-1
d_call: .
clone_size: .

cdr3_aa: CASLLGGSYNEQFF
cdr3_nt: TGTGCCAGCCTTTTGGGGGGCTCCTACAATGAGCAGTTCTTC
j_call: TRBJ2-1
v_call: TRBV28
d_call: .
clone_size: .

cdr3_aa: CASSRTDNQPQHF
cdr3_nt: TGTGCCAGCTCACGCACAGACAATCAGCCCCAGCATTTT
j_call: TRBJ1-5
v_call: TRBV2
d_call: .
clone_size: .

cdr3_aa: CASSRTGGTYEQYF
cdr3_nt: TGTGCCAGCAGCCGGACAGGGGGAACCTACGAGCAGTACTTC
j_call: TRBJ2-7
v_call: TRBV7-9
d_call: TRBD1
clone_size: .